The 13 T cell receptor beta chains presented below share a single source sample, sequenced in a study of blood T cell repertoires in COVID-19. Produced via immunoSEQ multiplex PCR; TCRdb's table is partial and in-frame only. The repertoire holds tens of thousands of clones, roughly 90% seen once, with about 3.4% in the top ten. The sample was peripheral blood. These receptors all stem from a man aged 45-65 years with acute or convalescent COVID-19.

CDR3 bases: TGTGCCAGCAGCGTAGTAGCAGGGGGCACAGATACGCAGTATTTT. Protein: CASSVVAGGTDTQYF. This chain joins TRBV9 and TRBJ2-3, with D possibly TRBD1 on 6 matching bases. Per germline, CDR1 SGDLS and CDR2 YYNGEE. Between the trimmed V and J ends, which lost 0 bases and 1 base, there was a span of 9 bases. CDR3 length: 15 amino acids.

The V and J genes are TRBV6-5 and TRBJ1-1, with D tentatively TRBD1 (5 bases). CDR3 length: 13 residues. The ends were cut back, 9 bases at V and 0 bases at J, with 11 bases in the middle. The germline gives CDR1 MNHEY, CDR2 SVGAGI. The CDR3 DNA reads TGTGCCAGGCGAGGCAGGGTGAACACTGAAGCTTTCTTT. Translation: CARRGRVNTEAFF.

The chain joins TRBV6-5 to TRBJ2-7; 9 nucleotides align to TRBD1. CDR3 length: 15 residues. With V trimmed by 6 bases and J by 3 bases, 9 bases remained unmatched. CDR1 is MNHEY, CDR2 SVGAGI, per germline. DNA for the CDR3: TGTGCCAGCAGCGAGACCGGGACAGGGAACTACGAGCAGTACTTC. The encoded protein is CASSETGTGNYEQYF.

The chain couples TRBV5-1 to TRBJ1-4; D perhaps matches TRBD1 (5 bases). This CDR3 comprises 14 residues. V lost 0 bases, J lost 4 bases, and 7 bases lay in between. Germline V CDR1 and CDR2: SGHRS, YFSETQ. This CDR3 reads CASSLGQFNEKLFF. CDR3 nucleotides: TGCGCCAGCAGCTTGGGACAGTTTAATGAAAAACTGTTTTTT.

The chain carries TRBV19 and TRBJ2-5; D might be TRBD2 (5 bases). Germline CDR1 is LNHDA and CDR2 is SQIVND (reference sequence). The CDR3 loop spans 12 amino acids. The V gene lost 8 bases and the J gene lost 5 bases, with 12 bases spanning the gap. DNA of the CDR3: TGTGCCAGTGGAGGTGGTTTCGAGACCCAGTACTTC. Translating gives CASGGGFETQYF.

The CDR3 loop reads CASSIRGIYGYTF. The CDR3 DNA reads as TGTGCCAGTAGTATTCGGGGAATTTATGGCTACACCTTC. The chain employs TRBV19 and TRBJ1-2; D is ambiguous. Germline lookup yields CDR1 LNHDA and CDR2 SQIVND (reference sequence). This CDR3 has 13 residues. Trimming stripped 3 bases from V and 5 bases from J, with 10 bases between.

The chain employs TRBV7-2 and TRBJ1-2; possible D gene TRBD1, 5 bases. Germline assignment: CDR1 SGHTA and CDR2 FQGNSA. The CDR3 is 13 residues long. V was clipped by 2 bases and J by 9 bases, with 13 bases between them. The CDR3 here is CASSLRRDGSYTF. CDR3 DNA: TGTGCCAGCAGCTTAAGGAGGGACGGGAGCTACACCTTC.

This clone was found once. The chain joins TRBV4-2 to TRBJ2-2, with D possibly being TRBD2 (6 bases). CDR3 length: 16 amino acids. V was cut by 0 bases and J by 2 bases, with 10 bases left in between. Per the germline V gene, CDR1 is LGHNA and CDR2 is YNFKEQ. In nucleotides, the CDR3 is TGTGCCAGCAGCCAAGAAGGGCGGGGTAACACCGGGGAGCTGTTTTTT. Translation: CASSQEGRGNTGELFF.

The genes are TRBV5-1 and TRBJ1-5, with 8 bases lining up with TRBD1. Per germline, CDR1 SGHRS and CDR2 YFSETQ. The CDR3 sequence is 14 residues long. With 0 bases clipped from V and 6 bases from J, the junction kept 2 bases outside the gene matches. CDR3 bases: TGCGCCAGCAGCTTGGAACAGGGGGTTCAGCCCCAGCATTTT. Amino acids: CASSLEQGVQPQHF.

The chain uses TRBV3-1 (or the pseudogene TRBV3-2) and TRBJ1-2; D is possibly TRBD1 (5 bases). In germline, CDR1 is LGHDT, CDR2 YNNKEL (reference sequence). The CDR3 totals 13 residues. Deletions cut 4 bases from V and 0 bases from J, with 6 bases between. CDR3 amino acids: CASSRTSNYGYTF. Written as DNA, the CDR3 is TGTGCCAGCAGCCGGACATCTAACTATGGCTACACCTTC.

V usage is TRBV5-1 and J usage is TRBJ2-7, with a weak D call TRBD1 (5 bases). The CDR3 runs to 14 residues. V shed 4 bases and J shed 3 bases, with 14 bases lying between them. From germline, CDR1 is SGHRS and CDR2 YFSETQ. CDR3 sequence reads: CASSEFQGNYEQYF. The CDR3 coding sequence is TGCGCCAGCAGCGAATTTCAGGGTAACTACGAGCAGTACTTC.

The chain has TRBV5-4 and TRBJ2-1; TRBD2 aligns across 13 bases. Trimming at V came to 4 bases and at J to 5 bases, leaving 6 bases not matched to a gene. The CDR3 extends over 16 amino acids. CDR1 SGHNT and CDR2 YYREEE come from the germline V gene (reference sequence). The CDR3 DNA is TGTGCCAGCAGCGGACCGGGACTAGCGGGGAACAATGAGCAGTTCTTC. Its protein product is CASSGPGLAGNNEQFF.

The rearrangement uses TRBV28 and TRBJ1-3; 8 positions match TRBD1. V lost 1 base, J lost 0 bases, and 5 bases stayed unmatched. There are 17 residues in the CDR3. The germline gives CDR1 MDHEN, CDR2 SYDVKM. CDR3 in amino acids: CASSLFTGGYSGNTIYF. The CDR3 DNA reads as TGTGCCAGCAGTTTATTTACAGGGGGGTACTCTGGAAACACCATATATTTT.